One sample yielded the 8 T cell receptor beta chains listed below, sequenced in a study of blood T cell repertoires in COVID-19. Profiled with immunoSEQ multiplex PCR; TCRdb holds only in-frame clones, not every one. The repertoire holds some 100,000 clones, with around 85% as singletons. Sequencing was performed on peripheral blood. These receptors were obtained from a woman aged 60-75 years with acute or convalescent COVID-19.

In the case of this clone: At one end, the junction sequence differs from germline, possibly due to a read error. V is TRBV3-1 (or the pseudogene TRBV3-2) and J is TRBJ2-1; perhaps TRBD1 as D (6 bases). The CDR3 sequence is 14 residues long. From germline, CDR1 is LGHDT and CDR2 YNNKEL (reference sequence). CDR3 region: CASSQELETGRSIF. The CDR3 nucleotides are TGTGCCAGCAGCCAAGAGCTGGAGACAGGACGTTCGATCTTC.

CDR3 sequence reads: CASSPGLAGGNEQFF. The CDR3 DNA sequence: TGTGCCAGCAGCCCGGGACTAGCGGGGGGGAATGAGCAGTTCTTC. V usage is TRBV11-3 and J usage is TRBJ2-1, with 16 bases fitting TRBD2. Looked up from germline, CDR1 is SGHNT and CDR2 is YENEEA. After removal of 5 bases from V and 7 bases from J, the junction contained 2 bases not matched to a gene. The CDR3 has 15 residues.

The V gene is TRBV5-1, the J gene TRBJ2-2; the D is unclear. Trimming pared 2 bases from V and 3 bases from J, leaving 5 bases between. Per germline, CDR1 SGHRS and CDR2 YFSETQ. The length of the CDR3 is 13 residues. CDR3 DNA: TGCGCCAGCAGCTTCCGGGACACCGGGGAGCTGTTTTTT. Protein product: CASSFRDTGELFF.

The chain employs TRBV4-3 and TRBJ2-1; 8 bases are a match to TRBD2. Germline V lookup: CDR1 LGHNA, CDR2 YSLEER. Trimming took 5 bases from V and 12 from J; bases not matched to a gene: 3. The CDR3 runs 11 residues. CDR3 region: CASSSGGGQFF. CDR3 nucleotide sequence: TGCGCCAGCAGCTCCGGGGGGGGGCAGTTCTTC.

The chain couples TRBV30 to TRBJ1-2, with D unresolved. CDR3 size: 12 residues. Deletions cut 1 base from V and 3 bases from J, with 6 bases between. Germline CDR1 is GTSNPN and CDR2 is SVGIG (reference sequence). The CDR3 nucleotides are TGTGCCTGGAGTGGTCAGTACTATGGCTACACCTTC. The encoded protein is CAWSGQYYGYTF.

The chain employs TRBV12-3 or TRBV12-4 and TRBJ2-2; TRBD1 is a possible D gene (5 bases). This CDR3 comprises 12 residues. V lost 8 bases and J lost 6, with 10 bases in between. CDR3 sequence (DNA): TGTGCCAGCTCCCAGGGTCCCGGGGAGCTGTTTTTT. Translating it yields CASSQGPGELFF.

This clone showed up just once. The J gene is TRBJ1-1, the V gene TRBV11-2; D not resolved. The germline CDR1 and CDR2 sequences are SGHAT and FQNNGV. V shed 1 base and J shed 4 bases, with 10 bases lying between them. The CDR3 loop spans 14 amino acids. CDR3: CASSLGQSRTEAFF. As DNA, the CDR3 is TGTGCCAGCAGCTTAGGGCAGTCTCGCACTGAAGCTTTCTTT.

This clone was recorded once. The chain recombines TRBV5-4 with TRBJ1-1, with D uncertain. This CDR3 contains 14 residues. Trimming left V 4 bases short and J 1 base short, with 11 bases between. Per the germline V gene, CDR1 is SGHNT and CDR2 is YYREEE (reference sequence). The CDR3 is CASSLPLKNTEAFF. The CDR3 DNA reads as TGTGCCAGCAGCCTACCGCTTAAGAACACTGAAGCTTTCTTT.